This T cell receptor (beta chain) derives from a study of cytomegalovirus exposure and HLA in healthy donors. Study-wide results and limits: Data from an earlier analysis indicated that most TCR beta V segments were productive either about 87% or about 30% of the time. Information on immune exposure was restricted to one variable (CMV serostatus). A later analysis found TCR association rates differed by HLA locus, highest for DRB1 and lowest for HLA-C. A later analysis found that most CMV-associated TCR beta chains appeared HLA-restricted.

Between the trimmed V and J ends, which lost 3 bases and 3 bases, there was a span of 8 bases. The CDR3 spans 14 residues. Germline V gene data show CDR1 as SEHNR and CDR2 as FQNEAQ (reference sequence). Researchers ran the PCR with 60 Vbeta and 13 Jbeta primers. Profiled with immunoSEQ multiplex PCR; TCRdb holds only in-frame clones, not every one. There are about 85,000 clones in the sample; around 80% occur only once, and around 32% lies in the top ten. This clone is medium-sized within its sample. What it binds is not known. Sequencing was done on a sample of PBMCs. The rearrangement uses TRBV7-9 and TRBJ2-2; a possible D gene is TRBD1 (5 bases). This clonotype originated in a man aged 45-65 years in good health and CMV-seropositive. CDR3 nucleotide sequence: TGTGCCAGCAGCTTCACCAGGGACACCGGGGAGCTGTTTTTT. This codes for CASSFTRDTGELFF.